What follows is one TCR beta chain and its context. Generated by immunoSEQ multiplex PCR, the TCRdb table keeps only in-frame clones and is missing some. The sample lists 200,000 to 250,000 clones, about four fifths occurring once. Adults between about 18 and 89 years of age took part from some 25 US areas. This entry comes from a study of blood T cell repertoires in COVID-19. CDR3 size: 15 residues. Germline V gives CDR1 MNHNS, CDR2 SASEGT. The germline V and J ends were trimmed by 1 base and 4 bases, with 11 bases remaining between them. This chain joins TRBV6-1 and TRBJ2-1; possibly TRBD2 for D (5 bases). The sequence derives from a woman aged 55-69 years who had recovered from COVID-19. The sequenced material came from PBMCs or T cells enriched from blood (not recorded which). The CDR3 protein is CASSEGWTGYNEQFF. CDR3 coding DNA: TGTGCCAGCAGTGAAGGGTGGACGGGATACAATGAGCAGTTCTTC.